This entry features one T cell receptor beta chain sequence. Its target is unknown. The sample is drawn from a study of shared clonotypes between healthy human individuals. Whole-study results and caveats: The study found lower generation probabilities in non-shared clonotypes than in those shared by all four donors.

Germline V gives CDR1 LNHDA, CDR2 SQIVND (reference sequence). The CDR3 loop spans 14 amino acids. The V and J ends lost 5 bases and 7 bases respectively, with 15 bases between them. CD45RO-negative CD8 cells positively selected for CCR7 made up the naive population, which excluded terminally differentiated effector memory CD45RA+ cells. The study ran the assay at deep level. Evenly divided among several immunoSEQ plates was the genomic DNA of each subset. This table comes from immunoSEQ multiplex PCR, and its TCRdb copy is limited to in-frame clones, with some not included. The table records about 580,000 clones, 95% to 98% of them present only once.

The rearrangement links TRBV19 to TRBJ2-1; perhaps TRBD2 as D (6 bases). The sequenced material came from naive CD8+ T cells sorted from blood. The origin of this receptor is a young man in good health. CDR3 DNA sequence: TGTGCCAGTAGTCCGCCGGGACTCCCTAATGAGCAGTTCTTC. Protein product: CASSPPGLPNEQFF.